These 23 T cell receptor beta chains were all obtained from the same sample, sequenced in a study of long-term antiretroviral therapy in people with HIV. Runs used v3.0 of the immunoSEQ assay and were done at survey level. The table came from immunoSEQ multiplex PCR; TCRdb's copy has only in-frame clones and leaves some out. This table has about 12,000 clones, over 70% appearing once. The source material was unsorted PBMCs, sampled less than 3.2 years before starting antiretroviral therapy. The receptors derive from a man between 40 and 49 years old with HIV.

CDR3 loop: CASSYSGTGNQPQHF. CDR3 coding DNA: TGTGCCAGCAGTTACTCGGGGACAGGGAATCAGCCCCAGCATTTT. The chain recombines TRBV6-5 with TRBJ1-5; 9 bases agree with TRBD1. This CDR3 contains 15 residues. Germline V CDR1 and CDR2: MNHEY, SVGAGI. The V segment lost 0 bases and the J segment 4 bases; nucleotides outside the gene matches: 1.

This chain connects TRBV5-1 to TRBJ2-2, with 8 nucleotides matching TRBD1. The length of the CDR3 is 15 residues. Trimming cost V 5 bases and J 7 bases; bases outside gene matches: 10. Germline V gene data show CDR1 as SGHRS and CDR2 as YFSETQ. The CDR3 DNA sequence: TGCGCCAGCAGTGCAGGGGGCATTCGGGACGGGGAGCTGTTTTTT. Amino acids: CASSAGGIRDGELFF.

The rearrangement joins TRBV27 to TRBJ1-5; D not resolved. CDR1 is MNHEY and CDR2 is SMNVEV in the germline V gene (reference sequence). The V end was cut by 5 bases, the J end by 2 bases, with 7 bases between. This CDR3 has 13 amino acids. In DNA form, the CDR3 reads TGTGCCAGCAGTCTACTCCGCAATCAGCCCCAGCATTTT. Protein product: CASSLLRNQPQHF.

The V call is TRBV28, the J call TRBJ2-1; D unresolved. V was shortened by 6 bases and J by 6 bases, with 18 bases between the two germline ends. Germline CDR1 MDHEN, CDR2 SYDVKM. The CDR3 length is 15 residues. CDR3 coding DNA: TGTGCCAGCAGCCCCTTTAAGCAGGCATCCAATGAGCAGTTCTTC. Translated, it gives CASSPFKQASNEQFF.

Only a few counts were recorded for this clone. The CDR3 loop reads CASSSIGDGYTF. CDR3 bases: TGTGCCAGCAGTTCTATTGGAGATGGCTACACCTTC. This rearrangement joins TRBV28 to TRBJ1-2; no definite D call. The CDR3 consists of 12 residues. Per the germline V gene, CDR1 is MDHEN and CDR2 is SYDVKM. V lost 4 bases to trimming and J lost 6 bases, with 9 bases between them.

The genes are TRBV7-3 and TRBJ2-1; D remains ambiguous. Germline loops: CDR1 SGHTA, CDR2 FQGTGA. This CDR3 is built from 8 residues. The CDR3 nucleotides read TGTAGTCCCCATGAGCAGTTCTTC. It is translated as CSPHEQFF.

The J gene is TRBJ2-1, the V gene TRBV5-1, with TRBD2 matching 7 bases. Per the germline V gene, CDR1 is SGHRS and CDR2 is YFSETQ. V shed 0 bases and J 5 bases; nucleotides not matched to a gene: 5. The CDR3 consists of 15 residues. For the CDR3, the DNA is TGCGCCAGCAGCTTGGCAGCGGGACTGAACAATGAGCAGTTCTTC. Protein product: CASSLAAGLNNEQFF.

V and J are TRBV7-3 and TRBJ1-1; tentatively, D is TRBD1 (5 bases). This CDR3 region has 13 residues. V was cut by 5 bases and J by 6 bases, with 13 bases left in between. Germline CDR1 and CDR2: SGHTA and FQGTGA. CDR3 sequence reads: CASSPGLGAEAFF. The CDR3, as DNA: TGTGCCAGCAGCCCAGGACTGGGGGCTGAAGCTTTCTTT.

V gene TRBV30 combines with J gene TRBJ2-1; D gene uncertain. This CDR3 region has 12 residues. Germline CDR1 is GTSNPN and CDR2 is SVGIG (reference sequence). Trimming shortened V by 4 bases and J by 6 bases, and 10 bases separated the two germline ends. CDR3 sequence reads: CAWTTGFNEQFF. The DNA of the CDR3 is TGTGCCTGGACGACTGGGTTCAATGAGCAGTTCTTC.

This clone ranks as medium-sized. V and J are TRBV5-1 and TRBJ2-5; 8 bases fit TRBD2. After removal of 4 bases from V and 2 bases from J, the junction contained 13 bases not matched to a gene. CDR3 length: 17 amino acids. Germline values: CDR1 SGHRS, CDR2 YFSETQ. CDR3 sequence: CASSPQGSGSLQETQYF. The CDR3 nucleotides are TGCGCCAGCAGCCCCCAGGGGAGCGGGAGCCTGCAAGAGACCCAGTACTTC.

The V and J genes are TRBV2 and TRBJ1-2; D is uncertain. V lost 4 bases and J lost 0, with 6 bases in between. The CDR3 is made up of 13 amino acids. Germline CDR1 SNHLY, CDR2 FYNNEI. This CDR3 reads CASSGTANYGYTF. The CDR3 DNA sequence: TGTGCCAGCAGTGGGACGGCTAACTATGGCTACACCTTC.

A few counts support this clone. Written as DNA, the CDR3 is TGTGCCAGCAGAAAGGGGGCGTGGGGCTACACCTTC. This codes for CASRKGAWGYTF. V is TRBV28 and J is TRBJ1-2, with 7 bases lining up with TRBD1. V was pared by 6 bases and J by 8 bases, with 6 bases of the junction left unmatched. Germline lookup yields CDR1 MDHEN and CDR2 SYDVKM. The CDR3 loop spans 12 amino acids.

The J gene is TRBJ2-7, the V gene TRBV28, with D unclear. The CDR3 is 10 residues long. V was shortened by 3 bases and J by 6 bases, with 3 bases between the two germline ends. Germline CDR1 is MDHEN and CDR2 is SYDVKM. The DNA of the CDR3 is TGTGCCAGCAGTTTGGGCGAGCAGTACTTC. This translates into CASSLGEQYF.

V is TRBV10-3 and J is TRBJ2-1, with 7 bases lining up with TRBD2. The CDR3 runs to 15 residues. V lost 0 bases, J lost 10 bases, and 9 bases stayed unmatched. Looked up from germline, CDR1 is ENHRY and CDR2 is SYGVKD. CDR3 sequence (DNA): TGTGCCATCAGTGAGTCTGTGGGGCCGGGAGGAGAGCAGTTCTTC. Its protein is CAISESVGPGGEQFF.

The chain employs TRBV7-9 and TRBJ2-5; no firm D call. The CDR3 sequence is 15 residues long. Germline V CDR1 and CDR2: SEHNR, FQNEAQ (reference sequence). V was cut by 7 bases and J by 2 bases, with 17 bases left in between. CDR3 sequence: CASKGSRLQQETQYF. CDR3 nucleotides: TGTGCCAGCAAGGGATCCAGGCTCCAACAAGAGACCCAGTACTTC.

The CDR3 DNA is TGTGCCAGCAGTTTATGGGAGGGGAGAGCTTTCTTT. This codes for CASSLWEGRAFF. The rearrangement uses TRBV28 and TRBJ1-1; TRBD1 might be the D (5 bases). The CDR3 covers 12 residues. CDR1 MDHEN and CDR2 SYDVKM come from the germline V gene. Trimming removed 0 bases from V and 10 bases from J, with 9 bases in between.

The chain has TRBV27 and TRBJ2-7; no firm D call. With 0 bases removed from V and 11 bases from J, the gap between germline ends came to 14 bases. The CDR3 loop spans 13 amino acids. Looked up from germline, CDR1 is MNHEY and CDR2 is SMNVEV (reference sequence). The CDR3: CASSLSFDSIKYF. The CDR3 DNA reads as TGTGCCAGCAGTTTATCCTTCGACTCCATCAAGTACTTC.

This clone showed up just once. The chain couples TRBV7-9 to TRBJ2-3; 8 nucleotides line up with TRBD2. Germline CDR1 reads SEHNR; CDR2 reads FQNEAQ (reference sequence). CDR3 length equals 15 residues. Losses at the gene ends were 2 bases for V and 2 bases for J; bases not matched to a gene: 3. CDR3 in amino acids: CASSLIAGPTDTQYF. The CDR3 DNA is TGTGCCAGCAGCTTAATAGCGGGGCCCACAGATACGCAGTATTTT.

The chain uses TRBV18 and TRBJ1-5; a weak D match, TRBD1 (5 bases). Trimming pared 1 base from V and 7 bases from J, leaving 14 bases between. This CDR3 comprises 15 residues. Germline values: CDR1 KGHSH, CDR2 LQKENI. The CDR3 spells CASSPRTSRGQPQHF. In nucleotides, the CDR3 is TGTGCCAGCTCACCACGGACAAGCCGTGGGCAGCCCCAGCATTTT. Together with reference TRBV18 and TRBJ1-5, the CDR3 gives the full variable domain: NAGVMQNPRHLVRRRGQEARLRCSPMKGHSHVYWYRQLPEEGLKFMVYLQKENIIDESGMPKERFSAEFPKEGPSILRIQQVVRGDSAAYFCASSPRTSRGQPQHFGDGTRLSIL.

This CDR3 is CASSLLGQGYGGYTF. The CDR3 nucleotides read TGTGCCAGCAGCTTACTTGGACAGGGTTACGGTGGCTACACCTTC. The rearrangement links TRBV7-9 to TRBJ1-2, with 8 bases aligning to TRBD1. Per the germline V gene, CDR1 is SEHNR and CDR2 is FQNEAQ (reference sequence). J gave up 7 bases and V 2 bases, and 9 bases lay outside the gene matches. There are 15 residues in the CDR3.

The rearrangement links TRBV5-6 to TRBJ2-6, with unresolved D. The CDR3 is 11 residues long. Germline V lookup: CDR1 SGHDT, CDR2 YYEEEE. V lost 3 bases and J lost 11, with 6 bases in between. CDR3 loop: CASSSEHVLTF. DNA for the CDR3: TGTGCCAGCAGCTCCGAACACGTCCTGACTTTC.

The J gene is TRBJ2-5, the V gene TRBV11-2; D is undetermined. V lost 6 bases and J 1 base, leaving 9 bases between the germline ends. Germline assignment: CDR1 SGHAT and CDR2 FQNNGV. CDR3 length: 13 amino acids. The CDR3 sequence is CASRSALQETQYF. The CDR3 DNA reads TGTGCCAGCAGATCGGCCCTCCAAGAGACCCAGTACTTC.

The chain couples TRBV7-2 to TRBJ1-4; 8 bases fit TRBD1. V was clipped by 5 bases and J by 5 bases; unmatched bases: 7. Germline values: CDR1 SGHTA, CDR2 FQGNSA. There are 15 residues in the CDR3. CDR3 in DNA: TGTGCCAGCAGCATCGGACAGGGAGGCAATGAAAAACTGTTTTTT. Translation: CASSIGQGGNEKLFF. Full variable domain (outside the CDR3, taken from reference TRBV7-2 and TRBJ1-4): GAGVSQSPSNKVTEKGKDVELRCDPISGHTALYWYRQSLGQGLEFLIYFQGNSAPDKSGLPSDRFSAERTGGSVSTLTIQRTQQEDSAVYLCASSIGQGGNEKLFFGSGTQLSVL.